These 30 T cell receptor beta chains were sequenced from one sample in a study of T cells in Graves' hyperthyroidism and ophthalmopathy. TCR beta CDR3 regions were amplified from RNA. A first-round RT-PCR of the TCR CDR3 used the HTBI primer set. TCRdb re-called the multiplex PCR reads through MiXCR, storing one row per CDR3 protein. The sample carries 450,000 to 600,000 distinct CDR3 sequences, about 20% recorded once. Sequencing was carried out using blood. These receptors were obtained from a man aged 35-49 years with Graves' ophthalmopathy.

This clonotype showed up just a few times. The chain uses TRBV14 and TRBJ2-5; D is undetermined. CDR1 and CDR2 from the germline V gene are SGHDN and FVKESK. This CDR3 comprises 14 residues. Trimming removed 4 bases from V and 1 base from J, with 10 bases in between. CDR3 loop: CASSLGPSQETQYF. DNA for the CDR3: TGTGCCAGCAGCCTCGGGCCCTCCCAAGAGACCCAGTACTTC.

This clonotype appeared a few times. The V and J genes are TRBV5-1 and TRBJ2-5, with D perhaps matching TRBD2 (6 bases). This CDR3 region has 15 residues. The germline V gene encodes CDR1 SGHRS and CDR2 YFSETQ. The ends were cut back, 4 bases at V and 3 bases at J, with 16 bases in the middle. The CDR3 coding sequence is TGCGCCAGCAGCGCGGGAACCGGGACGGAAGAGACCCAGTACTTC. Encoded protein: CASSAGTGTEETQYF.

This clonotype showed up many times. This chain uses TRBV6-1 with TRBJ2-7; D possibly corresponds to TRBD2 (5 bases). V lost 6 bases, J lost 3 bases, and 15 bases lay in between. CDR3 length equals 14 residues. Germline V gives CDR1 MNHNS, CDR2 SASEGT. The CDR3 DNA reads as TGTGCCAGCAGCAAATCGAGGGTGGGCTACGAGCAGTACTTC. Residues: CASSKSRVGYEQYF.

This clonotype was counted only a few times. The chain is built from TRBV6-1 and TRBJ1-5; D gene unclear. Germline CDR1 and CDR2: MNHNS and SASEGT. The CDR3 runs to 11 residues. The ends were cut back, 6 bases at V and 6 bases at J, with 6 bases in the middle. This CDR3 reads CASRKGQPQHF. CDR3 DNA sequence: TGTGCCAGCAGGAAAGGTCAGCCCCAGCATTTT.

This rearrangement joins TRBV5-1 to TRBJ2-3; the D is unclear. Germline V lookup: CDR1 SGHRS, CDR2 YFSETQ. The CDR3 has 15 amino acids. V was shortened by 0 bases and J by 2 bases, with 10 bases between the two germline ends. This chain's CDR3 is CASSLGRDDTDTQYF. The CDR3 DNA is TGCGCCAGCAGCTTGGGTCGAGACGACACAGATACGCAGTATTTT.

This clonotype was seen many times. J is TRBJ1-4 and V is TRBV30; the match to TRBD1 covers 8 bases. V shed 1 base and J 10 bases; nucleotides not matched to a gene: 11. CDR3 length: 15 amino acids. Germline lookup yields CDR1 GTSNPN and CDR2 SVGIG (reference sequence). CDR3 DNA: TGTGCCTGGAGTGGGACAGGGCCCCGATTGGGAAAACTGTTTTTT. Translated, it gives CAWSGTGPRLGKLFF.

This clonotype has only a few counts. V gene TRBV29-1 combines with J gene TRBJ2-3, with D unresolved. The CDR3 is made up of 13 amino acids. Per germline, CDR1 SQVTM and CDR2 ANQGSEA. The ends were cut back, 3 bases at V and 1 base at J, with 8 bases in the middle. The CDR3 bases are TGCAGCGTTGATAACCCGCGCACAGATACGCAGTATTTT. Translating it yields CSVDNPRTDTQYF.

This clonotype was observed a few times. The V and J genes are TRBV3-1 and TRBJ2-1; D gene uncertain. CDR1 and CDR2 from the germline V gene are LGHDT and YNNKEL (reference sequence). The length of the CDR3 is 12 residues. The V and J ends lost 0 bases and 6 bases respectively, with 3 bases between them. CDR3 protein: CASSQERNEQFF. CDR3 DNA: TGTGCCAGCAGCCAAGAGCGCAATGAGCAGTTCTTC.

This clonotype was counted at least ten times. The chain couples TRBV7-9 to TRBJ2-7; D may correspond to TRBD1 or TRBD2 (5 bases each). Looked up from germline, CDR1 is SEHNR and CDR2 is FQNEAQ (reference sequence). Trimming shortened V by 5 bases and J by 2 bases, and 13 bases separated the two germline ends. The CDR3 extends over 14 amino acids. The CDR3 DNA reads as TGTGCCAGCAGCCCCCCGGGGCTCGCCTACGAGCAGTACTTC. It yields the protein CASSPPGLAYEQYF.

The chain combines TRBV19 with TRBJ2-3; 14 bases fit TRBD2. V lost 2 bases, J lost 8 bases, and 18 bases stayed unmatched. Germline assignment: CDR1 LNHDA and CDR2 SQIVND (reference sequence). CDR3 length: 20 residues. The CDR3 coding sequence is TGTGCCAGTAGTATAACCCACGGACTAGCGGGAGGTCTTCATAGGGGTACGCAGTATTTT. Protein product: CASSITHGLAGGLHRGTQYF.

This clonotype was found a few times. V gene TRBV5-1 combines with J gene TRBJ2-3; the match to TRBD2 covers 10 bases. The V segment lost 3 bases and the J segment 5 bases; nucleotides outside the gene matches: 9. CDR1 and CDR2 from the germline V gene are SGHRS and YFSETQ. The CDR3 is 16 residues long. The CDR3 reads CASSSDPSGGGDTQYF. As DNA, the CDR3 is TGCGCCAGCAGCTCCGATCCTAGCGGGGGTGGAGATACGCAGTATTTT.

This rearrangement joins TRBV19 to TRBJ2-5, with D perhaps assigned TRBD1 or TRBD2 (5 bases each). Per the germline V gene, CDR1 is LNHDA and CDR2 is SQIVND (reference sequence). The CDR3 is 16 residues long. Trimming removed 7 bases from V and 5 bases from J, with 23 bases in between. The DNA of the CDR3 is TGTGCCAGTACCAGGGCCCCGGGAAACCCAAGCGAGACCCAGTACTTC. Its translation is CASTRAPGNPSETQYF.

This clonotype has just a few counts. The V and J genes are TRBV11-2 and TRBJ1-2; D uncertain. With 2 bases removed from V and 6 bases from J, the gap between germline ends came to 10 bases. CDR3 length equals 13 residues. CDR1 is SGHAT and CDR2 is FQNNGV in the germline V gene. CDR3 sequence reads: CASSLSARDGYTF. The CDR3 DNA follows: TGTGCCAGCAGCTTAAGCGCGAGGGATGGCTACACCTTC.

This clonotype occurred many times. The V and J genes are TRBV12-3 or TRBV12-4 and TRBJ2-5; D is unclear. V lost 7 bases and J 5 bases, leaving 17 bases between the germline ends. CDR3 length: 14 amino acids. The CDR3 DNA sequence: TGTGCCAGCAATCTAGACGGAGCCCGGGAGACCCAGTACTTC. This sequence encodes CASNLDGARETQYF.

V usage is TRBV5-1 and J usage is TRBJ2-2; no definite D call. Trimming removed 5 bases at V and 4 bases at J, with 15 bases between. The CDR3 length is 15 residues. CDR1 is SGHRS and CDR2 is YFSETQ in the germline V gene. The CDR3 loop is CASRPMPVSTGELFF. CDR3 nucleotide sequence: TGCGCCAGCAGACCGATGCCGGTATCCACCGGGGAGCTGTTTTTT. The full variable domain, in which reference TRBV5-1 and TRBJ2-2 provide the parts outside the CDR3, is KAGVTQTPRYLIKTRGQQVTLSCSPISGHRSVSWYQQTPGQGLQFLFEYFSETQRNKGNFPGRFSGRQFSNSRSEMNVSTLELGDSALYLCASRPMPVSTGELFFGEGSRLTVL.

The J gene is TRBJ2-7, the V gene TRBV9; the D gene could be TRBD1 or TRBD2 (6 bases each). The V end lost 2 bases, the J end lost 7 bases, and 19 bases lay between the germline ends. This CDR3 is 15 amino acids long. Germline V gene sequence: CDR1 SGDLS, CDR2 YYNGEE. The CDR3 sequence: CASSVGGGGLEEQYF. The CDR3 DNA reads TGTGCCAGCAGCGTGGGGGGTGGGGGCCTGGAAGAGCAGTACTTC.

J is TRBJ1-6 and V is TRBV6-5; possibly TRBD1 for D (6 bases). Germline V gene data show CDR1 as MNHEY and CDR2 as SVGAGI. V was clipped by 2 bases and J by 8 bases, with 19 bases between them. The CDR3 is made up of 17 amino acids. Written as DNA, the CDR3 is TGTGCCAGCAGTTACGGGGGGGCAGGGGTTGCCGATTCACCCCTCCACTTT. This codes for CASSYGGAGVADSPLHF.

This clonotype occurred many times. V gene TRBV24-1 combines with J gene TRBJ2-1; either TRBD1 or TRBD2 may supply D (5 bases each). There are 16 residues in the CDR3. The V end lost 7 bases, the J end lost 5 bases, and 20 bases lay between the germline ends. CDR1 is KGHDR and CDR2 is SFDVKD in the germline V gene. CDR3 loop: CATRNKAGTNDNEQFF. DNA of the CDR3: TGTGCCACCAGGAATAAAGCCGGGACCAACGACAATGAGCAGTTCTTC.

There are a few counts of this clonotype. The chain links TRBV28 to TRBJ2-6; 12 nucleotides match TRBD1. The CDR3 spans 18 residues. V shed 5 bases, J shed 3 bases, and the junction held 8 bases outside the gene matches. Germline CDR1 reads MDHEN; CDR2 reads SYDVKM. DNA of the CDR3: TGTGCCAGCAGTACAACGGGACAGGGGGCGCTTGGGGCCAACGTCCTGACTTTC. Translation gives CASSTTGQGALGANVLTF.

This clonotype was counted between two and nine times. The rearrangement joins TRBV5-1 to TRBJ2-5; TRBD2 matches 13 bases. J was trimmed by 4 bases and V by 6 bases; bases with no gene match: 21. The CDR3 is 20 residues long. Germline V gene sequence: CDR1 SGHRS, CDR2 YFSETQ. The CDR3 DNA is TGCGCCAGCACGCGCCGGACTAGCGGGAGAGCTCGATCCGAGGGAGAGACCCAGTACTTC. It codes for CASTRRTSGRARSEGETQYF.

This clonotype has more than one count but fewer than ten. This chain links TRBV6-5 with TRBJ1-6; D is unresolved. CDR1 is MNHEY and CDR2 is SVGAGI in the germline V gene. The CDR3 is 16 residues long. The V end lost 1 base, the J end lost 7 bases, and 14 bases lay between the germline ends. The chain's CDR3 is CASSYWQAVGNSPLHF. The CDR3 DNA reads as TGTGCCAGCAGTTACTGGCAGGCGGTTGGCAATTCACCCCTCCACTTT.

V usage is TRBV12-3 or TRBV12-4 and J usage is TRBJ1-6; D gene uncertain. CDR3 length: 14 amino acids. Trimming left V 6 bases short and J 8 bases short, with 14 bases between. CDR3 DNA: TGTGCCAGCAGGGCCGGGTCCCATGATTCACCCCTCCACTTT. Protein product: CASRAGSHDSPLHF.

This chain links TRBV10-3 with TRBJ1-4, with D perhaps matching TRBD1 (5 bases). CDR3 size: 13 residues. Germline-derived CDR1 and CDR2 are ENHRY and SYGVKD. V was shortened by 6 bases and J by 1 base, with 6 bases between the two germline ends. The CDR3, as DNA: TGTGCCATCAGCAGGGTAACTAATGAAAAACTGTTTTTT. Translated: CAISRVTNEKLFF.

Of note for this clonotype: Mismatch with germline at one junction end may stem from a read error. The genes are TRBV2 and TRBJ2-7; 8 bases are shared with TRBD1. This CDR3 has 15 amino acids. In germline, CDR1 is SNHLY, CDR2 FYNNEI. CDR3 DNA sequence: TGTGCCAGCAGTGAAGAGGGACAGGTCTCCTACGAACAGTACTTC. Translated: CASSEEGQVSYEQYF.

This clonotype has at least ten counts. The chain couples TRBV10-3 to TRBJ2-1, with TRBD1 identical over 8 bases. Germline lookup yields CDR1 ENHRY and CDR2 SYGVKD. With 7 bases clipped from V and 7 bases from J, the junction kept 9 bases outside the gene matches. The CDR3 spans 14 residues. CDR3 nucleotides: TGTGCCATCACTATGGACAGGGACCGGAATGAGCAGTTCTTC. Translating gives CAITMDRDRNEQFF.

With regard to this clonotype: A read error may explain this, as a much larger clone is one base away. Given the absence of the conserved phenylalanine or tryptophan at the CDR3 end, a read error is likely. J is TRBJ1-5 and V is TRBV30, with D possibly TRBD1 on 5 matching bases. The CDR3 length is 13 residues. The germline V gene has CDR1 GTSNPN and CDR2 SVGIG (reference sequence). V was clipped by 0 bases and J by 2 bases, with 5 bases between them. In nucleotides, the CDR3 is TGTGCCTGGAGTGTAGGGGGCAATCAGCCCCAGCATCTT. This translates into CAWSVGGNQPQHL.

There are a few counts of this clonotype. A clone one base away is much larger, so this may be a read error. J is TRBJ2-7 and V is TRBV11-2; possible D gene TRBD1, 6 bases. The germline V gene encodes CDR1 SGHAT and CDR2 FQNNGV. This CDR3 is 13 amino acids long. The CDR3 DNA sequence: TGTGCCAGCAGCTTAAGCAGGGGCTACGAGCGGTACTTC. It translates to CASSLSRGYERYF. The full variable domain, its missing parts supplied by reference TRBV11-2 and TRBJ2-7, is EAGVAQSPRYKIIEKRQSVAFWCNPISGHATLYWYQQILGQGPKLLIQFQNNGVVDDSQLPKDRFSAERLKGVDSTLKIQPAKLEDSAVYLCASSLSRGYERYFGPGTRLTVT.

This clonotype came up a few times. The chain recombines TRBV19 with TRBJ1-5, with D unresolved. CDR1 and CDR2 (germline): LNHDA, SQIVND (reference sequence). V lost 4 bases, J lost 6 bases, and 7 bases lay in between. This CDR3 spans 12 amino acids. In DNA form, the CDR3 reads TGTGCCAGTAGTAATCGGCGTCAGCCCCAGCATTTT. This translates into CASSNRRQPQHF.

This clonotype was observed at least ten times. J is TRBJ1-4 and V is TRBV28, with D uncertain. This CDR3 region has 14 residues. V lost 2 bases and J 1 base, leaving 5 bases between the germline ends. CDR1 and CDR2 from the germline V gene are MDHEN and SYDVKM. This chain's CDR3 is CASSLEGTNEKLFF. The CDR3 DNA follows: TGTGCCAGCAGTTTAGAGGGAACTAATGAAAAACTGTTTTTT.

This clonotype was seen at least ten times. V gene TRBV3-1 combines with J gene TRBJ1-1; D remains unclear. The CDR3 covers 14 residues. Per the germline V gene, CDR1 is LGHDT and CDR2 is YNNKEL (reference sequence). V was shortened by 1 base and J by 8 bases, with 14 bases between the two germline ends. The CDR3 region is CASSQAWSGNEAFF. DNA of the CDR3: TGTGCCAGCAGCCAAGCTTGGTCCGGCAACGAAGCTTTCTTT.